This T cell receptor (beta chain) was retrieved from a study of shared clonotypes between healthy human individuals. Study in general: Donor composition was a couple of women and three men, aged 18 to 49. CD4 naive and memory got three plates each, CD8 naive two, CD8 memory one.

Profiling relied on immunoSEQ multiplex PCR, and the TCRdb table lists in-frame clones only, not all of them. The data hold about 2.1 million clones, with roughly 93% observed a single time. Positively selected for CCR7, the CD45RO-negative cells used as naive CD8 cells excluded terminally differentiated effector memory CD45RA+ cells. The receptor comes from a young man in good health. Some clones in this sample may be carry-over from other donors' samples. Material: naive CD8+ T cells from PBMCs.

The CDR3: CASSARRAGGTDTQYF. In DNA, the CDR3 is TGCGCCAGCAGTGCCCGCCGCGCAGGCGGCACAGATACGCAGTATTTT. The chain links TRBV10-1 to TRBJ2-3; no definite D call. The CDR3 extends over 16 amino acids. V was trimmed by 4 bases and J by 1 base, leaving 15 bases between them. Germline values: CDR1 WNHNN, CDR2 SYGVQD (reference sequence).